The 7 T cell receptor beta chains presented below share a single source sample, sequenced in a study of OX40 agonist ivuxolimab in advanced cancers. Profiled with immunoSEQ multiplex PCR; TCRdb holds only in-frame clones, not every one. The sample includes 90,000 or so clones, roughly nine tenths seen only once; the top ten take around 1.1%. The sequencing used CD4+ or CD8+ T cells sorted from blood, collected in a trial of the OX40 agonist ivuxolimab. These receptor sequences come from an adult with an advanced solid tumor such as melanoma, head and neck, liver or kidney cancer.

This CDR3 reads CAWSIPGFQETQYF. The CDR3 nucleotides are TGTGCCTGGAGTATACCAGGGTTTCAAGAGACCCAGTACTTC. The rearrangement uses TRBV30 and TRBJ2-5; D possibly corresponds to TRBD1 (5 bases). CDR1 GTSNPN and CDR2 SVGIG come from the germline V gene (reference sequence). CDR3 length equals 14 residues. V dropped 2 bases and J dropped 2 bases, with 12 bases sitting between them.

The CDR3 is CASSESGRAETQYF. The CDR3, as DNA: TGTGCCAGCAGCGAATCGGGGCGAGCGGAGACCCAGTACTTC. This rearrangement joins TRBV27 to TRBJ2-5; either TRBD1 or TRBD2 may fit D (5 bases each). Trimming shortened V by 6 bases and J by 5 bases, and 16 bases separated the two germline ends. Per the germline V gene, CDR1 is MNHEY and CDR2 is SMNVEV (reference sequence). The CDR3 totals 14 residues.

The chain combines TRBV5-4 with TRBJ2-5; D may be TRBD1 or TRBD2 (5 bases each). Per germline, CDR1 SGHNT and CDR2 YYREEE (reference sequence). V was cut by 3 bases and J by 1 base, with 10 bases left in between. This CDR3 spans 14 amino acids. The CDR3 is CASSSSGAQETQYF. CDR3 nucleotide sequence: TGTGCCAGCAGCTCCTCCGGGGCCCAAGAGACCCAGTACTTC.

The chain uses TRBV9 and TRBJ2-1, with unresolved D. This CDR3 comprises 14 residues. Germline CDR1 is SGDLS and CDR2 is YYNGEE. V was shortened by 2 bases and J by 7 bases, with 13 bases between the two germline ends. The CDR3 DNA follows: TGTGCCAGCAGCGTGGGGTCCTCAGTTAATGAGCAGTTCTTC. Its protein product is CASSVGSSVNEQFF. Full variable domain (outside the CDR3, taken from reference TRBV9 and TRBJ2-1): DSGVTQTPKHLITATGQRVTLRCSPRSGDLSVYWYQQSLDQGLQFLIQYYNGEERAKGNILERFSAQQFPDLHSELNLSSLELGDSALYFCASSVGSSVNEQFFGPGTRLTVL.

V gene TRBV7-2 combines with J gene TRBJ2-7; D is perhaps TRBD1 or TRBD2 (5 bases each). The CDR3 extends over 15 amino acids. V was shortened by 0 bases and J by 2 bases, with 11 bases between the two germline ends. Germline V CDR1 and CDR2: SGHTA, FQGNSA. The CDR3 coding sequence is TGTGCCAGCAGCTTAGCGGGGGACGGAACCTACGAGCAGTACTTC. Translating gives CASSLAGDGTYEQYF.

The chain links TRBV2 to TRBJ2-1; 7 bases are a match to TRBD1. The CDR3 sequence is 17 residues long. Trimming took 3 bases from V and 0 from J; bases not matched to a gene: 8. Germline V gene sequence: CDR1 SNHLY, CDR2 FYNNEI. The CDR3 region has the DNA TGTGCCAGCAGTGAGAGGACAGGTCCTAGCTCCTACAATGAGCAGTTCTTC. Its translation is CASSERTGPSSYNEQFF. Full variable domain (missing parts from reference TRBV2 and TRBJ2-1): EPEVTQTPSHQVTQMGQEVILRCVPISNHLYFYWYRQILGQKVEFLVSFYNNEISEKSEIFDDQFSVERPDGSNFTLKIRSTKLEDSAMYFCASSERTGPSSYNEQFFGPGTRLTVL.

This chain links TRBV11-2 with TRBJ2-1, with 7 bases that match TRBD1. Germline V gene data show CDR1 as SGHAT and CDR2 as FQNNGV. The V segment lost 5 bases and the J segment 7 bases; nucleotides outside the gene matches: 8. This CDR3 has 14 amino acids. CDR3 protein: CASSPRQGKNEQFF. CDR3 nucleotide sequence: TGTGCCAGCAGCCCCCGACAGGGAAAGAATGAGCAGTTCTTC.